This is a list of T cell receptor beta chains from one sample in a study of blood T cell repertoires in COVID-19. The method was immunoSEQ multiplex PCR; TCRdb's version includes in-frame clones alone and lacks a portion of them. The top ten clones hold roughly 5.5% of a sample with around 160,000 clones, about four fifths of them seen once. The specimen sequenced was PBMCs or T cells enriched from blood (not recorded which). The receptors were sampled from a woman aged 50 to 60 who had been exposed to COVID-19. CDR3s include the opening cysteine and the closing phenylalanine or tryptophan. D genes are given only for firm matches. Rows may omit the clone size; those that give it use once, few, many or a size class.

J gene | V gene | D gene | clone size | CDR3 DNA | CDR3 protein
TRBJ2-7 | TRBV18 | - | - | TGTGCCAGCTCACCCATCACTAGAAACGAGCAGTACTTC | CASSPITRNEQYF
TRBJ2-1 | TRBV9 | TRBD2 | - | TGTGCCAGCAGCTTTAGGGGACTAGCGGGGAATGAGCAGTTCTTC | CASSFRGLAGNEQFF
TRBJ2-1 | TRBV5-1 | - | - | TGCGCCAGCAGCTTGGGTGGTGGGGGGAAAAGGAATGAGCAGTTCTTC | CASSLGGGGKRNEQFF
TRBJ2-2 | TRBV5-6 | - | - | TGTGCCAGCACCCTGGGCCCGGCGCGTGGGGAGCTGTTTTTT | CASTLGPARGELFF
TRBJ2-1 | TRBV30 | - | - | TGTGCCTGGAGTGTAGGGGCCCAGGGTGATGAGCAGTTCTTC | CAWSVGAQGDEQFF
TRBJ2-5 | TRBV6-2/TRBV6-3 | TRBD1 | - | TGTGCCAGCAGTTGGAGAGGGGGCCACGATCAAGAGACCCAGTACTTC | CASSWRGGHDQETQYF
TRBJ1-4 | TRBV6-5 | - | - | TGTGCCAGCAGTCGAGGGGGTTTTGGGGAAAAACTGTTTTTT | CASSRGGFGEKLFF
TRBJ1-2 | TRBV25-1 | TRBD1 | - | TGTGCCAGCAGTGCCACAGGGGTAAGGTATGGCTACACCTTC | CASSATGVRYGYTF
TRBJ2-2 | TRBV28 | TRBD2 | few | TGTGCCAGCAGTTTAGGCGGGAGGACCGGGGAGCTGTTTTTT | CASSLGGRTGELFF
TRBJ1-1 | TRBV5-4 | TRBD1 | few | TGTGCCAGCAGCTTGGCGGACAGGGGGTGGAGATCCGCTGAAGCTTTCTTT | CASSLADRGWRSAEAFF
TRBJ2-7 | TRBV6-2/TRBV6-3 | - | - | TGTGCCAGCAGCTGGGGACATCCCTCCTACGAGCAGTACTTC | CASSWGHPSYEQYF
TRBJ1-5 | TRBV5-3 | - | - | TGCGTATCACCCTCGAGAGGCAATCAGCCCCAGCATTTT | CVSPSRGNQPQHF
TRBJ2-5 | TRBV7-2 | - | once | TGTGCCAGCAGCCCTAGTCAAGAGACCCAGTACTTC | CASSPSQETQYF
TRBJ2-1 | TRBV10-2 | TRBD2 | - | TGCGCCAGCACACCTAGCGGCCCATACAATGAGCAGTTCTTC | CASTPSGPYNEQFF
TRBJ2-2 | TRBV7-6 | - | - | TGTGCCAGCAGCTTAGTTAGGAACACCGGGGAGCTGTTTTTT | CASSLVRNTGELFF
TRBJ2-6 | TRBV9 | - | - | TGTGCCAGCAGCGTAGCGTCTGGGGCCAACGTCCTGACTTTC | CASSVASGANVLTF
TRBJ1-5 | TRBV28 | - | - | TGTGCCAGCAGTGCCAGTCCGCAGCCCCAGCATTTT | CASSASPQPQHF
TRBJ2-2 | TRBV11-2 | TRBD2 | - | TGTGCCAGCAGCTTACACGGCGGGAGCTCCGGGGAGCTGTTTTTT | CASSLHGGSSGELFF
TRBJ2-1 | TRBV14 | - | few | TGTGCCAGCAGCCCCTTTACCCGAGATGAGCAGTTCTTC | CASSPFTRDEQFF
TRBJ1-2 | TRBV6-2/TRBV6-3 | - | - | TGTGCCAGCAGTTACGGCAGGCAGGGGATGAATGGCTACACCTTC | CASSYGRQGMNGYTF
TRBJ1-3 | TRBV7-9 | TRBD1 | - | TGTGCCAGCAGCCTGCAGGGGGACCCTGGAAACACCATATATTTT | CASSLQGDPGNTIYF
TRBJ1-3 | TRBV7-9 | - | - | TGTGCCAGCAGCTTAGGGTGGCGGGCCCCCAATGGAAACACCATATATTTT | CASSLGWRAPNGNTIYF
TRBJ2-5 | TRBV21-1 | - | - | TGTGCCAGCAGCAAAGGACCGGGTAGCGGGAGCGGGCGGGAGACCCAGTACTTC | CASSKGPGSGSGRETQYF
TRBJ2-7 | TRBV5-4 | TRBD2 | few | TGTGCCAGCAGTACTCCGGGACCTAGCGGGTCCGAGCAGTACTTC | CASSTPGPSGSEQYF
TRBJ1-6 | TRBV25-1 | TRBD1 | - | TGTGCCAGCAGTGAACACGGTGTGGGGACAGGGGATTCACCCCTCCACTTT | CASSEHGVGTGDSPLHF
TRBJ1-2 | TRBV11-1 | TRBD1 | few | TGTGCCAGCAGCCCGGGGACAGGGCAAGACTATGGCTACACCTTC | CASSPGTGQDYGYTF
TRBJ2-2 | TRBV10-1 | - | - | TGCGCCAGCGTAGGGACAAAAGGGAACACCGGGGAGCTGTTTTTT | CASVGTKGNTGELFF
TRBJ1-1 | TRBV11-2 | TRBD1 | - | TGTGCCAGCAGCTTGGGCCCCCAGGGGACAGGGGACATGAACACTGAAGCTTTCTTT | CASSLGPQGTGDMNTEAFF
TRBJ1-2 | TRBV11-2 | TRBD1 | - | TGTGCCAGCAGCTCGACCCGGGACAGGGGACGTGGCTACACCTTC | CASSSTRDRGRGYTF
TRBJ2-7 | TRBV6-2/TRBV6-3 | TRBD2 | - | TGTGCCAGCAGTTACGAGCGGGAGAGCTCCTACGAGCAGTACTTC | CASSYERESSYEQYF
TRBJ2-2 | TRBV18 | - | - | TGTGCCAGCTCACCAGGGGCCGCCTCCGGGGAGCTGTTTTTT | CASSPGAASGELFF
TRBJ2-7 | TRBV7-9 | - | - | TGTGCCAGCAGTTTCCCCCCATCGCTCGGGGAGCAGTACTTC | CASSFPPSLGEQYF
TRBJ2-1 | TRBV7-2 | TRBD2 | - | TGTGCCAGCAGACCTAGCGGGAGATCCTACAATGAGCAGTTCTTC | CASRPSGRSYNEQFF
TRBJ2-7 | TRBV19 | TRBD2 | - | TGTGCCAGTAGTATAGGCGGGAGGTTGTACGAGCAGTACTTC | CASSIGGRLYEQYF
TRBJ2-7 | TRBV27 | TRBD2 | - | TGTGCCAGCAGTCGGGGGGGCTACGAGCAGTACTTC | CASSRGGYEQYF
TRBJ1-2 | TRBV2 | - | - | TGTGCCAGCAGTGTAGGGGTGGGAGGCTACACCTTC | CASSVGVGGYTF
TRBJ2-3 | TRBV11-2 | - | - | TGTGCCAGCAGCACCCCTAAGGGGCCGCGAGATACGCAGTATTTT | CASSTPKGPRDTQYF
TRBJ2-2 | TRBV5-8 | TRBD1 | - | TGTGCCAGTACCCCCGGGACAGGGGGGATCGGGGAGCTGTTTTTT | CASTPGTGGIGELFF
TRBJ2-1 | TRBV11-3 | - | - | TGTGCCAGCAGCTTAGATCGGCGGGTGGGTGAGCAGTTCTTC | CASSLDRRVGEQFF
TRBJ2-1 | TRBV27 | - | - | TGTGCCAGCAGTTTAAGCCTAGCCAGTGTAGGCGAGCAGTTCTTC | CASSLSLASVGEQFF
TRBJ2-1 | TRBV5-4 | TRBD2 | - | TGTGCCAGCAGCACGGAGCGGGGTTTACGGTACAATGAGCAGTTCTTC | CASSTERGLRYNEQFF
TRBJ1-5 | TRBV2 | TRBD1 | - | TGTGCCAGCAGTGTATTAGACAGGGGAAGTCAGCCCCAGCATTTT | CASSVLDRGSQPQHF
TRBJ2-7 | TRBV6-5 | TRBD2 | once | TGTGCCAGCAGTTACAAGCGGGGGTACGTCTACGAGCAGTACTTC | CASSYKRGYVYEQYF
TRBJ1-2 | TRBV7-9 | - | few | TGTGCCAGCAGCTCCGGTTTGAGTGGCTACACCTTC | CASSSGLSGYTF
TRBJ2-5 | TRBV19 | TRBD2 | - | TGTGCCAGTAGTCGGAGACTAGCGGGGGCGGGGGAGACCCAGTACTTC | CASSRRLAGAGETQYF
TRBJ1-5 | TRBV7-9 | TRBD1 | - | TGTGCCAGCAGCTTAGGGACGGGACAGCAGCCCCAGCATTTT | CASSLGTGQQPQHF